This TCR beta chain was identified in a study of blood T cell repertoires in COVID-19. Study-level background: Acute-phase and convalescent COVID-19 samples originated in the United States, Italy and Spain. PBMCs, B-cell-depleted T cells, or T cells were the source of the cDNA or gDNA that made up the material.

This clone was observed a few times. Germline V gene data show CDR1 as LNHDA and CDR2 as SQIVND (reference sequence). V was pared by 5 bases and J by 7 bases, with 9 bases between. The CDR3 runs to 12 residues. Original analysis: Amplification with reference gene primers provided the estimates of nucleated cell counts. Libraries were prepared by immunoSEQ multiplex PCR; TCRdb keeps only in-frame clonotypes and omits some of them. The D gene and trimming were derived from the DNA, and the V and J assignments and clone size from that table. The data hold around 28,000 clones, with 84% observed a single time.

The sequence was collected from a man in his 70s with active COVID-19. This chain connects TRBV19 to TRBJ1-5; D is unresolved. The sequenced sample consisted of peripheral blood. DNA for the CDR3: TGTGCCAGTAGTCTCTCTAGGCAGCCCCAGCATTTT. Its translation is CASSLSRQPQHF.